This T cell receptor beta chain was identified during a study of CD8+ T cells in alopecia areata. Whole-study findings and limits: Besides other cells, scalp samples also yield sequences of resident alphabeta T cells from normal skin. With patients, TCR sharing proved less clear than in mice, a difference possibly related to HLA.

After isolation, RNA underwent reverse transcription to generate cDNA as the sequencing template. Sequenced by immunoSEQ multiplex PCR; TCRdb stores in-frame clones only, minus some. Among roughly 200,000 clones listed, approximately 53% were seen once. Sorting separated CD4+ and CD8+ T cells out of PBMCs. For this clone: Antigen unknown.

The V end was cut by 3 bases, the J end by 2 bases, with 14 bases between. CDR3 length: 15 residues. Germline V gives CDR1 SGHRS, CDR2 YFSETQ. The chain recombines TRBV5-1 with TRBJ1-2, with no clear D. Sequenced material: CD8+ T cells sorted from blood. The sequence was collected from a human donor in good health. The CDR3 DNA follows: TGCGCCAGCAGCTCACACAGCAGCTCAAACTATGGCTACACCTTC. Translated, it gives CASSSHSSSNYGYTF.